Listed below are T cell receptor beta chains from one sample, sequenced in a study of radiation and T cells in renal cell carcinoma. The data were produced by immunoSEQ multiplex PCR, yet TCRdb's version contains in-frame clones alone and is incomplete. The data show roughly 12,000 clones, around 35% seen once. This sample comprised tumor tissue, obtained from a patient whose treatment included radiotherapy and nephrectomy. The receptors originated from a man aged 55 to 69 with renal cell carcinoma. Each CDR3 is given with its conserved first and last residue. The D gene is left open where the match is weak.

D	V	J	CDR3
TRBD2	TRBV5-1	TRBJ2-3	CASRTSGVDTQYF
.	TRBV9	TRBJ2-3	CASSNDQFTDTQYF
TRBD2	TRBV6-5	TRBJ2-3	CASNPTSGTDTQYF
.	TRBV5-4	TRBJ2-5	CASSFWTVKETQYF
.	TRBV4-3	TRBJ2-1	CASRQGARSEQYEQFF
TRBD1	TRBV25-1	TRBJ1-3	CASSESGGPGGNTIYF
TRBD1	TRBV11-2	TRBJ2-1	CASSFPLQTGLGDEQFF
.	TRBV9	TRBJ2-3	CASSVVAEVPDTQYF
TRBD1	TRBV30	TRBJ1-5	CAWSLQGAGQPQHF
.	TRBV5-4	TRBJ2-2	CASSLTLTGELFF
TRBD1	TRBV7-2	TRBJ1-4	CASSSQGETNEKLFF
TRBD1	TRBV7-2	TRBJ1-1	CASSPDREETEAFF
.	TRBV15	TRBJ2-5	CATSRGGRGETQYF
.	TRBV13	TRBJ1-1	CASSGMNTEAFF
.	TRBV4-3	TRBJ2-5	CASSQVLAAAVGETQYF
.	TRBV5-8	TRBJ1-5	CASNRWSNQPQHF
TRBD1	TRBV4-1	TRBJ2-1	CASSPGQYNEQFF
.	TRBV30	TRBJ1-2	CAWSVGERGGYTF
.	TRBV20-1	TRBJ2-5	CSADVKGTQYF
TRBD2	TRBV30	TRBJ2-7	CAWSLLAGSYEQYF
TRBD1	TRBV6-5	TRBJ1-1	CASSRGQGGAFF
.	TRBV6-1	TRBJ1-3	CASSEVGGTTIYF
.	TRBV5-6	TRBJ2-3	CASSHLRSTDTQYF
TRBD1	TRBV4-3	TRBJ1-1	CASSQDRGNTEAFF
.	TRBV4-1	TRBJ1-5	CASSQSYGAVNQPQHF
.	TRBV29-1	TRBJ1-2	CSVEPRAGTNYGYTF
TRBD1	TRBV5-4	TRBJ2-6	CASSQSQGAYGANVLTF
TRBD2	TRBV5-6	TRBJ2-2	CASAPGGLAGSTGELFF
.	TRBV4-3	TRBJ1-2	CASSQDQRTAYGYTF
.	TRBV5-1	TRBJ1-2	CASSLEWEGAGYTF
.	TRBV6-5	TRBJ1-2	CASSFQPQNNYGYTF
.	TRBV7-6	TRBJ2-5	CASSLAHPASGETQYF
.	TRBV19	TRBJ2-5	CASSAGTVGTQYF
.	TRBV7-9	TRBJ2-2	CASSSLASVITGELFF
.	TRBV13	TRBJ2-3	CASSWSPSTDTQYF
.	TRBV5-6	TRBJ2-2	CASSWGWELFF
.	TRBV5-6	TRBJ1-1	CASSYTPGQNTEAFF
TRBD1	TRBV9	TRBJ2-3	CASQGDTDTQYF
.	TRBV30	TRBJ1-2	CAWSGPKTNYGYTF
TRBD2	TRBV6-5	TRBJ2-3	CASGMSSGGKDTQYF
.	TRBV2	TRBJ2-5	CASRPSGGDEGTQYF
TRBD1	TRBV5-1	TRBJ2-1	CASSADRAGRWDEQFF
.	TRBV5-5	TRBJ1-5	CASSLGGDQPQHF
TRBD1	TRBV5-1	TRBJ1-3	CASSYAPGQGFSGNTIYF
.	TRBV30	TRBJ2-1	CAWNPGLGVEQFF
.	TRBV5-4	TRBJ2-3	CASSLESLRGVDTQYF
.	TRBV7-2	TRBJ2-5	CASSLRVYGGGETQYF
.	TRBV7-2	TRBJ2-1	CASSRGDSSYNEQFF
.	TRBV27	TRBJ1-1	CASSAGPWNTEAFF
TRBD2	TRBV30	TRBJ2-1	CAWSLAGVGEQFF
TRBD1	TRBV19	TRBJ2-7	CASSTGGRVGQYF
TRBD1	TRBV27	TRBJ1-2	CASSLLTGGGLYGYTF
.	TRBV5-6	TRBJ1-2	CASSSGMGAGGYTF
TRBD1	TRBV7-2	TRBJ2-3	CASSTDQGALTDTQYF
.	TRBV29-1	TRBJ1-1	CSVVPGNTEAFF